This T cell receptor beta chain was observed in a study of T cells in Graves' hyperthyroidism and ophthalmopathy. General study findings and limits: Most thyroid-expanded clonotypes above 0.001 were also found in blood. Ophthalmopathy onset followed model prediction by a median about six months.

Using around 10 ml of fresh peripheral blood, PBMCs were prepared. The source material, RNA transcripts, was used to amplify TCR beta CDR3 regions. Initially, a first-round RT-PCR of the TCR CDR3 employed the HTBI primer set. One entry per CDR3 protein results from TCRdb running MiXCR on the multiplex PCR reads. The sample records hundreds of thousands of distinct CDR3 sequences, approximately 17% being singletons. This CDR3 is built from 14 residues. CDR1 is MDHEN, CDR2 SYDVKM, per germline. V was pared by 6 bases and J by 4 bases, with 16 bases between. This clonotype came up many times. Its specificity is unknown.

The J gene is TRBJ2-7, the V gene TRBV28; maybe TRBD2 (6 bases). Sequencing was performed on blood. This sequence originates from a woman aged 18-29 years with Graves' ophthalmopathy. This CDR3 reads CASSSHGGKYEQYF. CDR3 bases: TGTGCCAGCAGCTCTCATGGAGGGAAGTACGAGCAGTACTTC.